Shown below are 9 T cell receptor beta chains from a single sample sequenced in a study of beta chain features in type 1 diabetes. Every isolated RNA sample was fully reverse transcribed, so sequencing captured expressed TCRB transcripts. Clones were sequenced by immunoSEQ multiplex PCR, and TCRdb holds only the in-frame ones, with some missing. The repertoire holds around 500,000 clones, with over 9.5% as singletons. Source material: naive CD4+ T cells from blood. These receptor sequences come from a woman aged 18-29 years in good health.

This clone has just a few counts. V gene TRBV7-2 combines with J gene TRBJ2-3; a weak D match, TRBD2 (5 bases). The CDR3 extends over 14 amino acids. V lost 2 bases and J lost 0, with 6 bases in between. Germline-derived CDR1 and CDR2 are SGHTA and FQGNSA. CDR3 amino acids: CASSLQRSTDTQYF. For the CDR3, the DNA is TGTGCCAGCAGCTTACAGCGGAGCACAGATACGCAGTATTTT. Full variable domain (rest looked up from reference TRBV7-2 and TRBJ2-3): GAGVSQSPSNKVTEKGKDVELRCDPISGHTALYWYRQSLGQGLEFLIYFQGNSAPDKSGLPSDRFSAERTGGSVSTLTIQRTQQEDSAVYLCASSLQRSTDTQYFGPGTRLTVL.

In its sample, this clone was seen a few times. The chain links TRBV7-9 to TRBJ2-1; no clear D. Looked up from germline, CDR1 is SEHNR and CDR2 is FQNEAQ (reference sequence). The length of the CDR3 is 12 residues. Trimming took off 2 bases at V and 7 bases at J, with 6 bases between the two ends. In DNA, the CDR3 is TGTGCCAGCAGCTTAAATTCAAATGAGCAGTTCTTC. It is translated as CASSLNSNEQFF. The complete variable domain, with remaining parts taken from reference TRBV7-9 and TRBJ2-1, reads DTGVSQNPRHKITKRGQNVTFRCDPISEHNRLYWYRQTLGQGPEFLTYFQNEAQLEKSRLLSDRFSAERPKGSFSTLEIQRTEQGDSAMYLCASSLNSNEQFFGPGTRLTVL.

This clone appeared a few times. The V call is TRBV7-2, the J call TRBJ2-6; TRBD1 agrees at 8 bases. V shed 6 bases, J shed 2 bases, and the junction held 9 bases outside the gene matches. CDR1 is SGHTA and CDR2 is FQGNSA in the germline V gene. The CDR3 is 17 amino acids. The CDR3 nucleotides read TGTGCCAGCAGACCCAACCCAGGGGGCGCTGGGGCCAACGTCCTGACTTTC. Amino acids: CASRPNPGGAGANVLTF.

This clone showed up just a few times. The V and J genes are TRBV10-3 and TRBJ2-7, with D perhaps matching TRBD1 (6 bases). The CDR3 length is 14 residues. Germline loops: CDR1 ENHRY, CDR2 SYGVKD. V was trimmed by 5 bases and J by 3 bases, leaving 14 bases between them. DNA of the CDR3: TGTGCCATCAGTTCTGGGGGCAATTTCTACGAGCAGTACTTC. Protein sequence: CAISSGGNFYEQYF.

V usage is TRBV7-9 and J usage is TRBJ2-5, with TRBD1 as a possible D gene (6 bases). Trimming cost V 1 base and J 2 bases, with 8 bases left between them. Germline CDR1 SEHNR, CDR2 FQNEAQ (reference sequence). The CDR3 has 14 residues. CDR3 residues: CASSLEQGQETQYF. CDR3 bases: TGTGCCAGCAGCTTAGAACAGGGACAAGAGACCCAGTACTTC.

This clone was seen a few times. V usage is TRBV10-3 and J usage is TRBJ1-1; 7 bases agree with TRBD1. The CDR3 loop spans 13 amino acids. V trimming: 6 bases; J trimming: 3 bases; junction bases outside the gene matches: 4. Germline CDR1 is ENHRY and CDR2 is SYGVKD. The CDR3 nucleotides are TGTGCCATCAGGTTGGACAGGTACACTGAAGCTTTCTTT. Protein product: CAIRLDRYTEAFF.

The chain has TRBV29-1 and TRBJ2-1; TRBD1 matches at 8 bases. The length of the CDR3 is 14 residues. CDR1 is SQVTM and CDR2 is ANQGSEA in the germline V gene. The V gene end was trimmed by 5 bases and the J gene end by 2 bases; junction bases not matched to a gene: 5. CDR3 region: CSVQGAPPYNEQFF. As DNA, the CDR3 is TGCAGCGTTCAGGGGGCGCCTCCCTACAATGAGCAGTTCTTC.

V and J are TRBV18 and TRBJ2-7, with 8 bases fitting TRBD1. J was trimmed by 6 bases and V by 5 bases; bases with no gene match: 6. CDR1 is KGHSH and CDR2 is LQKENI in the germline V gene. The CDR3 consists of 13 residues. CDR3 DNA sequence: TGTGCCAGCTCATCTGACAGGGGAGGCGAGCAGTACTTC. This gives the protein CASSSDRGGEQYF.

This clone showed up just a few times. The chain couples TRBV30 to TRBJ2-2; possible D gene TRBD1, 5 bases. The V gene's germline CDR1 is GTSNPN and CDR2 SVGIG (reference sequence). This CDR3 comprises 15 residues. V shed 0 bases and J shed 6 bases, with 14 bases lying between them. DNA of the CDR3: TGTGCCTGGAGTGTACAGGCAGGTGGCCCCGGGGAGCTGTTTTTT. Translated: CAWSVQAGGPGELFF.